This paragraph reports one TCR beta chain. The target antigen is unknown. Germline CDR1 GTSNPN, CDR2 SVGIG (reference sequence). The CDR3 is 16 amino acids. V lost 1 base to trimming and J lost 6 bases; unmatched junction nucleotides: 11. This record comes from a study of regulatory T cells in long-lasting Graves disease. Time point meaning: newly diagnosed GD, antithyroid drugs for less than 3 months. The TCR library used RNA extracted from PBMCs. As a group, patients came from one endocrinology department in Xi'an, China. Study results and limitations: TRBV28 was favored in persistent disease, as were TRBJ1-2 and TRBJ2-5.

Combining iRepertoire HTBI primers with Arm-PCR of CDR3 regions, the authors built TCR beta libraries. In the original analysis: Samples jointly harbored about 63 TRBV and about 14 TRBJ segments. Each CDR3 protein is one row after TCRdb ran MiXCR on the multiplex PCR reads. The V and J calls and clone size are TCRdb's, not the authors'. The data show about 330,000 distinct CDR3 sequences, around 15% seen once. This sample also appeared in a second study, on T cells in Graves' hyperthyroidism and ophthalmopathy. From that study: In the first-round RT-PCR of the TCR CDR3, the HTBI primer set was used.

The receptor's source is a woman between 18 and 30 years old with Graves disease. The specimen comprised peripheral blood mononuclear cells (PBMCs), sampled at new diagnosis, from a patient treated with antithyroid drugs. This chain uses TRBV30 with TRBJ2-2; 7 positions match TRBD2. The CDR3 sequence: CAWSGVPGRGAGELFF. The CDR3 coding sequence is TGTGCCTGGAGTGGAGTCCCGGGACGGGGGGCCGGGGAGCTGTTTTTT.